This T cell receptor (beta chain) appears in the sequencing data of a study of cytomegalovirus exposure and HLA in healthy donors. About the research overall: HLA-typed donors were the source of approximately 85 million unique TCRs, which an early data release held.

Primers included in the PCR were 60 Vbeta and 13 Jbeta primers. Method: immunoSEQ multiplex PCR; TCRdb's copy keeps in-frame clones and lacks some. This sample's table reports 140,000 to 150,000 clones. Study results and caveats: Later, TCR association rates were found to vary by HLA locus, highest for DRB1 and lowest for HLA-C. Later genetic work tied a missense DCLRE1C variant to beta-chain V and J trimming.

In regard to this clone: Its antigen is currently unknown.

Sequencing was performed on PBMCs. This clonotype was sampled from a woman aged 50 to 65 in good health and CMV-seronegative.

CDR3 in amino acids: CASSVRLGLFNEKLFF. DNA for the CDR3: TGTGCCAGCAGCGTCCGTCTGGGGCTGTTTAATGAAAAACTGTTTTTT. The gene calls are TRBV5-6 and TRBJ1-4, with a weak D call TRBD1 (5 bases). Germline CDR1 SGHDT, CDR2 YYEEEE. Trimming removed 4 bases from V and 4 bases from J, with 17 bases in between. This CDR3 spans 16 amino acids.